A selection of T cell receptor beta chains follows, all from one sample in a study of CD8+ T cells in alopecia areata. Assay: immunoSEQ multiplex PCR; the TCRdb copy retains only in-frame clones and omits some. Of around 86,000 clones listed, 70% to 80% are singletons. This sample comprised CD8+ T cells sorted from blood, obtained at approximately week 45, from a patient treated with tofacitinib. Receptors were obtained from a human donor with alopecia areata. CDR3s include the opening cysteine and the closing phenylalanine or tryptophan. D genes are given only for firm matches. Clone size is not always given. Where it is, it says once, few, many or a class for expanded clones.

clone size	V gene	D gene	J gene	CDR3 DNA	CDR3 protein
-	TRBV30	-	TRBJ2-7	TGTGCCTGGCGGATAGGGTACGAGCAGTACTTC	CAWRIGYEQYF
-	TRBV4-3	-	TRBJ2-7	TGCGCCAGCAGTCCGGACAGAACCTACGAGCAGTACTTC	CASSPDRTYEQYF
-	TRBV5-1	TRBD2	TRBJ2-1	TGCGCCAGCAGCTTTAATAGCGGGGGGCTGTACAATGAGCAGTTCTTC	CASSFNSGGLYNEQFF
-	TRBV25-1	-	TRBJ1-6	TGTGCCAGCAGTGAGCAAACAGGGAATAATTCACCCCTCCACTTT	CASSEQTGNNSPLHF
-	TRBV6-6	-	TRBJ2-3	TGTGCCAGCAGTTTATCAGGGGTCGGCACAGATACGCAGTATTTT	CASSLSGVGTDTQYF
-	TRBV4-3	-	TRBJ1-5	TGCGCCAGCAGCCAAGCGAGGGGGATGAGTCAGCCCCAGCATTTT	CASSQARGMSQPQHF
once	TRBV30	TRBD2	TRBJ2-3	TGTGCCTGGGCTAGCGGGGAAGGGGATACGCAGTATTTT	CAWASGEGDTQYF
-	TRBV29-1	-	TRBJ2-6	TGCAGCGTTGTCTTGAGCGCGGCGACGGACCCGTCTTTCTCTGGGGCCAACGTCCTGACTTTC	CSVVLSAATDPSFSGANVLTF
-	TRBV19	-	TRBJ2-2	TGTGCCAGCCTAACAGGAACCGGGGAGCTGTTTTTT	CASLTGTGELFF
once	TRBV27	-	TRBJ2-3	TGTGCCAGCACCCACGGGTACACAGATACGCAGTATTTT	CASTHGYTDTQYF
once	TRBV25-1	-	TRBJ2-5	TGTGCCAGCACCCGGGACGGCCTCGTCCAGTACTTC	CASTRDGLVQYF
once	TRBV29-1	-	TRBJ1-2	TGCAGCGTTGTGCCCCCTGGGAACTATGGCTACACCTTC	CSVVPPGNYGYTF
-	TRBV5-1	TRBD1	TRBJ1-2	TGCGCCAGCAGCTTGGGCCAGGGGGCTAACTATGGCTACACCTTC	CASSLGQGANYGYTF
few	TRBV7-6	TRBD1	TRBJ2-4	TGTGCCAGCAGCTTAGGAACAGGGGGCGCGAAAAACATTCAGTACTTC	CASSLGTGGAKNIQYF
-	TRBV9	TRBD1	TRBJ2-7	TGTGCCAGCAGCGTCGGGACAGGGGGTGTCTACGAGCAGTACTTC	CASSVGTGGVYEQYF
once	TRBV6-6	TRBD1	TRBJ1-6	TGTGCCAGCAGAGACAGGGGACAGGATTCACCCCTCCACTTT	CASRDRGQDSPLHF
-	TRBV11-2	-	TRBJ2-1	TGTGCCAGCAGCTTGGGAAGTATGTTACTCAATGAGCAGTTCTTC	CASSLGSMLLNEQFF
few	TRBV7-9	-	TRBJ2-2	TGTGCCAGCAGCTCACCTCAAAGGACCGGGGAGCTGTTTTTT	CASSSPQRTGELFF
-	TRBV5-1	TRBD2	TRBJ2-7	TGCGCCAGCAGCCTCCAAGCGGGGGGTGACGAGCAGTACTTC	CASSLQAGGDEQYF
-	TRBV29-1	TRBD2	TRBJ2-1	TGCAGCGTTGAATTGGGACTAGCGGGGGGGAATGAGCAGTTCTTC	CSVELGLAGGNEQFF
-	TRBV9	-	TRBJ1-1	TGTGCCAGCAGCCCCATTAATGAAGCTTTCTTT	CASSPINEAFF
-	TRBV7-9	-	TRBJ2-5	TGTGCCAGCAGCTCCGGATACCAAGAGACCCAGTACTTC	CASSSGYQETQYF
few	TRBV27	-	TRBJ2-7	TGTGCCAGCCAGCCCTCCGGGTCCCTCTACGAGCAGTACTTC	CASQPSGSLYEQYF
few	TRBV20-1	-	TRBJ2-4	TGCAGTGCTCTACAACAGGGCATTCAGTACTTC	CSALQQGIQYF
few	TRBV9	TRBD1	TRBJ1-2	TGTGCCAGCAGCGTGGGACAGGATACTAACTATGGCTACACCTTC	CASSVGQDTNYGYTF
-	TRBV4-3	-	TRBJ1-6	TGCGCCACCAGTAGGGGTTATAATTCACCCCTCCACTTT	CATSRGYNSPLHF
-	TRBV14	-	TRBJ2-5	TGTGCCAGCAGCCAAGATTGGAAGACCCAGTACTTC	CASSQDWKTQYF
-	TRBV7-8	-	TRBJ2-7	TGTGCCAGCAGCTCAAAGGACAGCTACGAGCAGTACTTC	CASSSKDSYEQYF
-	TRBV2	-	TRBJ1-2	TGTGCCAGCAGTGGGACGGATTATGGCTACACCTTC	CASSGTDYGYTF
-	TRBV28	TRBD2	TRBJ2-3	TGTGCCAGCAGCCTTGGGAGCGGGGGTTTAGATACGCAGTATTTT	CASSLGSGGLDTQYF
-	TRBV6-7	TRBD1	TRBJ1-1	TGTGCCAGCAGATGGGGCGACAGGGGTGCCACTGAAGCTTTCTTT	CASRWGDRGATEAFF
-	TRBV5-1	TRBD1	TRBJ1-2	TGCGCCAGCAGCGCGAGACAGGGGGCTAAGGACTTCTACACCTTC	CASSARQGAKDFYTF
-	TRBV13	TRBD1	TRBJ1-2	TGTGCCAGCAGCTTACTTCAAGAGCAGGGGGCCTATGGCTACACCTTC	CASSLLQEQGAYGYTF
few	TRBV30	-	TRBJ1-1	TGTGCCTGGCAGGGTCTAACTGAAGCTTTCTTT	CAWQGLTEAFF
-	TRBV25-1	-	TRBJ1-1	TGTGCCAGCAGTGATGGTGGGGGTCGCACTGAAGCTTTCTTT	CASSDGGGRTEAFF
-	TRBV2	-	TRBJ1-5	TGTGCCAGCAGTGCTGGTAATCAGCCCCAGCATTTT	CASSAGNQPQHF
-	TRBV5-1	TRBD2	TRBJ2-1	TGCGCCAGCAGACTAGCGGGGGGCCTTGATGAGCAGTTCTTC	CASRLAGGLDEQFF
-	TRBV11-3	-	TRBJ2-1	TGTGCCAGCAGCTTTTCGCAAAGCTCCTACAATGAGCAGTTCTTC	CASSFSQSSYNEQFF
-	TRBV10-3	-	TRBJ2-4	TGTGCCATCAGCCCTGAGGGGGTCCGGCGGGATTTAGCCAAAAACATTCAGTACTTC	CAISPEGVRRDLAKNIQYF
-	TRBV5-1	TRBD1	TRBJ2-5	TGCGCCAGCGGATCGGACAGGGCACCCTCCCGGGAGACCCAGTACTTC	CASGSDRAPSRETQYF
-	TRBV6-1	TRBD1	TRBJ1-2	TGTGCCAGCAGTGAAGGGGTGAAACGACAGGGGGGCTATGGCTACACCTTC	CASSEGVKRQGGYGYTF
-	TRBV9	-	TRBJ2-2	TGTGCCAGCAGCGTAGGAGACCCCGGGGAGCTGTTTTTT	CASSVGDPGELFF
few	TRBV10-2	-	TRBJ2-3	TGCGCCAGCAGACCCGGGACCACAGATACGCAGTATTTT	CASRPGTTDTQYF
-	TRBV27	TRBD1	TRBJ1-1	TGTGCCAGCAGTCCCTCGACAGGGTTGAACACTGAAGCTTTCTTT	CASSPSTGLNTEAFF
few	TRBV4-3	-	TRBJ2-1	TGCGCCAGCAGCCAAGATCTTAGCGGTAATGAGCAGTTCTTC	CASSQDLSGNEQFF
-	TRBV4-3	-	TRBJ2-7	TGCGCCAGCAGCCAAGGCAGAGGGACGGCCTACGAGCAGTACTTC	CASSQGRGTAYEQYF
-	TRBV7-2	-	TRBJ2-3	TGTGCCAGCAGTTTAGAACAGGCCCATAGCACAGATACGCAGTATTTT	CASSLEQAHSTDTQYF
-	TRBV5-6	-	TRBJ1-1	TGTGCCAGCAGCTTGACAGTTACTACTGAAGCTTTCTTT	CASSLTVTTEAFF
-	TRBV11-3	-	TRBJ2-7	TGTGCCAGCAGCTTAACCGGGGAGCAGTACTTC	CASSLTGEQYF
-	TRBV7-9	-	TRBJ1-5	TGTGCCAGCAGCTTAGTAGGAGGTGGTCAGCCCCAGCATTTT	CASSLVGGGQPQHF
few	TRBV29-1	TRBD2	TRBJ2-1	TGCAGCGTTGACGGGGTTCTTGGGACTAGCTCCTACAATGAGCAGTTCTTC	CSVDGVLGTSSYNEQFF
-	TRBV30	TRBD1	TRBJ2-2	TGTGCCTGGACTACCGGGACAGCGACCGGGGAGCTGTTTTTT	CAWTTGTATGELFF
-	TRBV7-6	-	TRBJ2-5	TGTGCCAGCAGCCCACTAGGAAGGTCGGAGACCCAGTACTTC	CASSPLGRSETQYF
-	TRBV15	TRBD2	TRBJ2-1	TGTGCCACCAGCACCCAGGGACTAGCCTATGAGCAGTTCTTC	CATSTQGLAYEQFF
-	TRBV4-3	-	TRBJ2-2	TGCGCCAGCAGCCAAGATAATAACGGGGAGCTGTTTTTT	CASSQDNNGELFF
-	TRBV4-1	-	TRBJ2-1	TGCGCCAGCAGCCAAGATCGGAACGCTAGGGAGCAGTTCTTC	CASSQDRNAREQFF